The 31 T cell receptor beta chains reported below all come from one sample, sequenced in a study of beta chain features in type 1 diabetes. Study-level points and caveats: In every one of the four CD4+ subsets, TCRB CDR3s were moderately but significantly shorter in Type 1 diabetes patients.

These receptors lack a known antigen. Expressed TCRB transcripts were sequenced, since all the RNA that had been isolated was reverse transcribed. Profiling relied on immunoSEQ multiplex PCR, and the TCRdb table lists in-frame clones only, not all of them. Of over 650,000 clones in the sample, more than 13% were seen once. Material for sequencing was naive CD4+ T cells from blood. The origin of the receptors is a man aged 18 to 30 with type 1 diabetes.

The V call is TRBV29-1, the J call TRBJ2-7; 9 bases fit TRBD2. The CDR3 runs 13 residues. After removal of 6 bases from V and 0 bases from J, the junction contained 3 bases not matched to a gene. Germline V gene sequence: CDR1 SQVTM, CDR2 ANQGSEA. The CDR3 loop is CSVSSGISYEQYF. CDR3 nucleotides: TGCAGCGTCTCTAGCGGGATCTCCTACGAGCAGTACTTC.

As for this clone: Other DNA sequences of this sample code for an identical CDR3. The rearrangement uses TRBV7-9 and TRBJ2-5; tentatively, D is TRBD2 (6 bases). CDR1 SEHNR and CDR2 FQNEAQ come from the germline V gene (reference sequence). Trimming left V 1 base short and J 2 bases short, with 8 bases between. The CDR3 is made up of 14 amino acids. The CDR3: CASSLGGRQETQYF. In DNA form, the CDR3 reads TGTGCCAGCAGCTTAGGGGGGAGGCAAGAGACCCAGTACTTC.

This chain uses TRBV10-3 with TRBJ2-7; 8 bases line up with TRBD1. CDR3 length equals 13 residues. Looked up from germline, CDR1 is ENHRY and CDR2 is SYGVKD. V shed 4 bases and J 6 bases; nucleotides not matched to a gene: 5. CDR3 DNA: TGTGCCATCAGTGGGACAGGGTCCCTCGAGCAGTACTTC. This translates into CAISGTGSLEQYF.

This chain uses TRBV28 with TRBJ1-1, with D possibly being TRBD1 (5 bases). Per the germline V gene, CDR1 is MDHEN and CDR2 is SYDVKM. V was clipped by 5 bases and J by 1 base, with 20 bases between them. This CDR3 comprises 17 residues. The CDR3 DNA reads TGTGCCAGCAGTCCCTGGAGGGGCCCTACCGGGAACACTGAAGCTTTCTTT. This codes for CASSPWRGPTGNTEAFF.

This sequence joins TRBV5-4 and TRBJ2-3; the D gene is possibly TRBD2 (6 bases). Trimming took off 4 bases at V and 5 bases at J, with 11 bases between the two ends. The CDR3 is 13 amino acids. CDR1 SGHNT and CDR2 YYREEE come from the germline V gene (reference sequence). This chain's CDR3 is CASSKDYQDTQYF. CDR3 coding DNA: TGTGCCAGCAGCAAGGACTATCAAGATACGCAGTATTTT.

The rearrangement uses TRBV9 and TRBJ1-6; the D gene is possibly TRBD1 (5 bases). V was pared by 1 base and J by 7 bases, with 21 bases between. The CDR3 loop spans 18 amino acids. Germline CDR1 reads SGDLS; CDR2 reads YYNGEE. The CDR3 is CASSVWSGSGGYNSPLHF. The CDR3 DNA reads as TGTGCCAGCAGCGTATGGTCAGGATCGGGGGGATACAATTCACCCCTCCACTTT.

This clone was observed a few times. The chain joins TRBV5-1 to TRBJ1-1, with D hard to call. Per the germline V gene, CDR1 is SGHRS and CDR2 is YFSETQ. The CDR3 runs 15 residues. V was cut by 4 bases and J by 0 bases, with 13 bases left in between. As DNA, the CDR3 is TGCGCCAGCAGCAAAACAGTACAATTGAACACTGAAGCTTTCTTT. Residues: CASSKTVQLNTEAFF.

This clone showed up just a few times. CDR3 amino acids: CASSDRGGETQYF. CDR3 DNA: TGTGCCAGTTCGGACAGGGGTGGGGAGACCCAGTACTTC. The V gene is TRBV27, the J gene TRBJ2-5, with 9 bases identical to TRBD1. V trimming: 9 bases; J trimming: 5 bases; junction bases outside the gene matches: 7. Germline V gives CDR1 MNHEY, CDR2 SMNVEV (reference sequence). CDR3 length: 13 residues.

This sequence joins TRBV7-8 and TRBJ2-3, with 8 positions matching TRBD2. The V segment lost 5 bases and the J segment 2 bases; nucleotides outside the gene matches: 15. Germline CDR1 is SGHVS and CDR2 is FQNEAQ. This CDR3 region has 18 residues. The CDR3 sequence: CASSLRGGAGANTDTQYF. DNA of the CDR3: TGTGCCAGCAGCCTTAGAGGGGGAGCGGGGGCCAACACAGATACGCAGTATTTT.

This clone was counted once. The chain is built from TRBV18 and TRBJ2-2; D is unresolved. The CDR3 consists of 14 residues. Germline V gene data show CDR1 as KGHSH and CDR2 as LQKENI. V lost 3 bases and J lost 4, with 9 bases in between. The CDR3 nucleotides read TGTGCCAGCTCACCGGACCTTAGCACCGGGGAGCTGTTTTTT. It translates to CASSPDLSTGELFF.

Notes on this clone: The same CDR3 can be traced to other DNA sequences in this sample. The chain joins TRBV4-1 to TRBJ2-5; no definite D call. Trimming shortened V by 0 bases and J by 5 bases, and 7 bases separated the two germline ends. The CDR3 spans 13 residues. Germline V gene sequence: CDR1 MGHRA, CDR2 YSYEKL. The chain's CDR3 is CASSQDSRETQYF. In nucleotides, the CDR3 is TGCGCCAGCAGCCAAGATTCGAGGGAGACCCAGTACTTC.

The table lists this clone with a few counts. The chain's CDR3 is CASSTMGQGREQYF. CDR3 bases: TGTGCCAGTAGCACAATGGGACAGGGGAGAGAGCAGTACTTC. V gene TRBV19 combines with J gene TRBJ2-7, with 10 bases identical to TRBD1. Germline V CDR1 and CDR2: LNHDA, SQIVND (reference sequence). Germline trimming cut 6 bases from V and 7 bases from J; bases unmatched to any gene: 9. This CDR3 has 14 residues.

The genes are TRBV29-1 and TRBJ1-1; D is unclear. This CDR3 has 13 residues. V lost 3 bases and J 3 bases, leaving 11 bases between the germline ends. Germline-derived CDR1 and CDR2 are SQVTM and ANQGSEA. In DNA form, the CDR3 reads TGCAGCGTTGATAAGGGTAGGGACACTGAAGCTTTCTTT. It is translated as CSVDKGRDTEAFF.

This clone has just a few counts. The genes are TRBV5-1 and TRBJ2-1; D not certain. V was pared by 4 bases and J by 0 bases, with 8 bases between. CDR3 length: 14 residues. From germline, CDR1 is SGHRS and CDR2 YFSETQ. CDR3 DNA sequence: TGCGCCAGCAGCGAGCAGAGCTCCTACAATGAGCAGTTCTTC. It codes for CASSEQSSYNEQFF.

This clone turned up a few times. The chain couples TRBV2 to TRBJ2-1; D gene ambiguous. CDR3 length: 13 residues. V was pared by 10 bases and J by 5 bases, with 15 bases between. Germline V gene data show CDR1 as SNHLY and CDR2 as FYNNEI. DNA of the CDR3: TGTGCCACCCAGGAGCGTCTTGACAATGAGCAGTTCTTC. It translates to CATQERLDNEQFF.

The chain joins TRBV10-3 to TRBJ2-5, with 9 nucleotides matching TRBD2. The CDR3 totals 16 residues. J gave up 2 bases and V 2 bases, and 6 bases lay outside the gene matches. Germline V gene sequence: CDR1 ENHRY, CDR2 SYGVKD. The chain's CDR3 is CAISEGLATSQETQYF. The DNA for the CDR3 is TGTGCCATCAGTGAGGGACTAGCGACAAGTCAAGAGACCCAGTACTTC.

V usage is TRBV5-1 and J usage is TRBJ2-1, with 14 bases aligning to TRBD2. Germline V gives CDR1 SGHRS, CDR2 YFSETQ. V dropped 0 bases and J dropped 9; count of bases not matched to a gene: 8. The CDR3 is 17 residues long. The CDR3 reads CASSLVPGLAGVIEQFF. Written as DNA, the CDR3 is TGCGCCAGCAGCTTGGTACCGGGACTAGCGGGAGTTATTGAGCAGTTCTTC.

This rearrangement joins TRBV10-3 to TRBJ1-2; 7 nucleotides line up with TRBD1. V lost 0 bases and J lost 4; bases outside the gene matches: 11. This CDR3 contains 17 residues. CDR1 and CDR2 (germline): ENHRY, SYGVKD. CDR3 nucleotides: TGTGCCATCAGTGAGTCAAATGACAGGGCCGTCGGCTATGGCTACACCTTC. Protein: CAISESNDRAVGYGYTF.

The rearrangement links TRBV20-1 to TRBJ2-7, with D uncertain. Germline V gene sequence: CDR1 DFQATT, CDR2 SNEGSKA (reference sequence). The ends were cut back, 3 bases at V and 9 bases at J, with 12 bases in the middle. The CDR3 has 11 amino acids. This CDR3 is CSARNKAGQYF. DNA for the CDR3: TGCAGTGCTAGGAATAAGGCAGGGCAGTACTTC.

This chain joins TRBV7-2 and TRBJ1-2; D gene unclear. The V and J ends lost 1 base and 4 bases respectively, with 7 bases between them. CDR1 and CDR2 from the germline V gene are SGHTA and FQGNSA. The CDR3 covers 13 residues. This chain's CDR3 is CASSLGPGYGYTF. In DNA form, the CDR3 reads TGTGCCAGCAGCTTAGGGCCAGGCTATGGCTACACCTTC.

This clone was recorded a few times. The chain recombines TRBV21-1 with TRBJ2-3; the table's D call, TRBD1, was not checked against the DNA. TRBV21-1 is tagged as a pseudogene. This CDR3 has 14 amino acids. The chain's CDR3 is CASSECPGADTQYF. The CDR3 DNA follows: TGTGCCAGCAGCGAGTGCCCAGGCGCAGATACGCAGTATTTT.

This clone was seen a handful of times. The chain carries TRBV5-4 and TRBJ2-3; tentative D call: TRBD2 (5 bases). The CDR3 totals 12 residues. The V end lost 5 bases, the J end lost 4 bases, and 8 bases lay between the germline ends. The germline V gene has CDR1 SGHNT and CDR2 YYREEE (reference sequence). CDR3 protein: CASSSGSDTQYF. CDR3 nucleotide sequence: TGTGCCAGCAGTTCGGGGTCAGATACGCAGTATTTT.

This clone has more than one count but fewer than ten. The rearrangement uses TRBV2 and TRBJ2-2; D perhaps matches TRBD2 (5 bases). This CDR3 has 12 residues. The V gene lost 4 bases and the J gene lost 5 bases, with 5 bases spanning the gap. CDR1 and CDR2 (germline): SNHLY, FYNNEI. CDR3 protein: CASSAGTGELFF. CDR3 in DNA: TGTGCCAGCAGTGCGGGAACCGGGGAGCTGTTTTTT.

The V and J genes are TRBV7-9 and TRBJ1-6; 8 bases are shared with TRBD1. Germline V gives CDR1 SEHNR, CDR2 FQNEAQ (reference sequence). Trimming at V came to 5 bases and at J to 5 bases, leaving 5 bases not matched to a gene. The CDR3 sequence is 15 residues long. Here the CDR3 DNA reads TGTGCCAGCAGCGACAGACAGGGGAATAATTCACCCCTCCACTTT. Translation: CASSDRQGNNSPLHF.

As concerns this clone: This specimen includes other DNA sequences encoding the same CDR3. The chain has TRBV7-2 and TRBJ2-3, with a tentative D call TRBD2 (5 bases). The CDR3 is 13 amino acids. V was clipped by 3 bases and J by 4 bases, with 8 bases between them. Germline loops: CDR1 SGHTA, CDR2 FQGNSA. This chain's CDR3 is CASSLVGADTQYF. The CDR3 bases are TGTGCCAGCAGCTTGGTCGGGGCAGATACGCAGTATTTT.

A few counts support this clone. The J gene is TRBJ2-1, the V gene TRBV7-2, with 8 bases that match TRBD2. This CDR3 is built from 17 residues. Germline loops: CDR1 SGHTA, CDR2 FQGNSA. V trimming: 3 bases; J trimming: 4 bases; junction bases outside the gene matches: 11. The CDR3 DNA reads TGTGCCAGCAGCTTGTTCCCCGGGACTAGACTTTACAATGAGCAGTTCTTC. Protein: CASSLFPGTRLYNEQFF.

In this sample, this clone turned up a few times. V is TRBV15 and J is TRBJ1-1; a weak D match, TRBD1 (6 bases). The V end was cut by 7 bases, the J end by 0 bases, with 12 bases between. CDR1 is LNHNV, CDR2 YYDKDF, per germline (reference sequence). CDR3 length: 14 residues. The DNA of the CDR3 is TGTGCCACCACCCAGGGGCTCATGAACACTGAAGCTTTCTTT. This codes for CATTQGLMNTEAFF.

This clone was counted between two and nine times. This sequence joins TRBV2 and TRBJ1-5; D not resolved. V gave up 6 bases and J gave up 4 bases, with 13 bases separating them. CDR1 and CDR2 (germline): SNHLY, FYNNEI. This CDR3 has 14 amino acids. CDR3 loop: CASRGLVANQPQHF. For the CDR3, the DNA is TGTGCCAGCAGAGGCCTCGTCGCGAATCAGCCCCAGCATTTT.

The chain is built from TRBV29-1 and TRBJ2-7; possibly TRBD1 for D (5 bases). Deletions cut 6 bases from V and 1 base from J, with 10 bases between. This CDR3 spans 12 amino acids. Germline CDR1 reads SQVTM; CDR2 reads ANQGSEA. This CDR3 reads CSVIQDSYEQYF. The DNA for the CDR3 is TGCAGCGTGATACAGGATTCCTACGAGCAGTACTTC.

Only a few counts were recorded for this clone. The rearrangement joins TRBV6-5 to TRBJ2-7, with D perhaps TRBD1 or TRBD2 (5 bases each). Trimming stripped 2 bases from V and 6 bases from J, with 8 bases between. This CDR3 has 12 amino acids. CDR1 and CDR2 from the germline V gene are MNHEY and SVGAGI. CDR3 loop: CASSYRGTEQYF. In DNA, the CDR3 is TGTGCCAGCAGTTACAGAGGGACCGAGCAGTACTTC.

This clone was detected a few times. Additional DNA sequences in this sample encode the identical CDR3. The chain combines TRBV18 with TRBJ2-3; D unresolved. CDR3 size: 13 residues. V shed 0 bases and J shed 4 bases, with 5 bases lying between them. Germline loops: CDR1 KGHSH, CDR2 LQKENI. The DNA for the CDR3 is TGTGCCAGCTCACCACCGTCGGCAGATACGCAGTATTTT. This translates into CASSPPSADTQYF. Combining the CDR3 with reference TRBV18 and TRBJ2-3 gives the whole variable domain NAGVMQNPRHLVRRRGQEARLRCSPMKGHSHVYWYRQLPEEGLKFMVYLQKENIIDESGMPKERFSAEFPKEGPSILRIQQVVRGDSAAYFCASSPPSADTQYFGPGTRLTVL.